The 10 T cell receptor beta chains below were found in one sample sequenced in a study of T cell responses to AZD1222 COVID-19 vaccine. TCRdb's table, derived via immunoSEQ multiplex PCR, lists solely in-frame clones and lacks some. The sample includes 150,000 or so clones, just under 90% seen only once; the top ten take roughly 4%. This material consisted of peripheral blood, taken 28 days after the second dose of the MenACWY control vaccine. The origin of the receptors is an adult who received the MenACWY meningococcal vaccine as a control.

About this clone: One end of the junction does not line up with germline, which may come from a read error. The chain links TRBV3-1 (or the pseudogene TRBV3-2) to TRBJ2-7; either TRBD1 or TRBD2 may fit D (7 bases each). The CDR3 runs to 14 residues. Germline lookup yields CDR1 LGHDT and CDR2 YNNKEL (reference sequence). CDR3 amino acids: CASSQVELGGGQTF. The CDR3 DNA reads TGTGCCAGCAGCCAAGTAGAACTTGGGGGGGGACAGACGTTC.

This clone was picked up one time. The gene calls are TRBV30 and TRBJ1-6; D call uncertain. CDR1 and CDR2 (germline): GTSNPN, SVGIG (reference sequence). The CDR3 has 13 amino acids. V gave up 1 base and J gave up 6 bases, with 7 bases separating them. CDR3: CAWSAPPNSPLHF. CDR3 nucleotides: TGTGCCTGGAGTGCGCCGCCTAATTCACCCCTCCACTTT.

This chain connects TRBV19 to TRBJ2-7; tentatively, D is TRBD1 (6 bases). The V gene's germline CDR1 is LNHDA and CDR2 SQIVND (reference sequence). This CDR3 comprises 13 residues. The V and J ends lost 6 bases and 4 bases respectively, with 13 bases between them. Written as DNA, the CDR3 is TGTGCCAGTAGCTCGGACAGACTTTACGAGCAGTACTTC. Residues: CASSSDRLYEQYF.

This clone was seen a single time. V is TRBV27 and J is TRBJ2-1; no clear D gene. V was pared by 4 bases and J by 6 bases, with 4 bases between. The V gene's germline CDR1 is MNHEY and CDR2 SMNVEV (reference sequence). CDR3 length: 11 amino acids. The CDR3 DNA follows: TGTGCCAGCAGTTGGGGCAATGAGCAGTTCTTC. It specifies CASSWGNEQFF.

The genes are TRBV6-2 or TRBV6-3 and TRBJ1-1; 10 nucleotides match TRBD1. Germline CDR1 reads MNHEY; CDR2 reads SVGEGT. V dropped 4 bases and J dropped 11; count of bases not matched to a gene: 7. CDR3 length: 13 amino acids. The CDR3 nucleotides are TGTGCCAGCAGTTCCCGACAGGGGGCAAGGGCTTTCTTT. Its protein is CASSSRQGARAFF.

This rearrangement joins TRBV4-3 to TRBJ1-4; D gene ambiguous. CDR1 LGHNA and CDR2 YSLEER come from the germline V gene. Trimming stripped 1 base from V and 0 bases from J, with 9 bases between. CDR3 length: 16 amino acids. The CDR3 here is CASSQGEQATNEKLFF. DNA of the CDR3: TGCGCCAGCAGCCAAGGGGAGCAGGCAACTAATGAAAAACTGTTTTTT.

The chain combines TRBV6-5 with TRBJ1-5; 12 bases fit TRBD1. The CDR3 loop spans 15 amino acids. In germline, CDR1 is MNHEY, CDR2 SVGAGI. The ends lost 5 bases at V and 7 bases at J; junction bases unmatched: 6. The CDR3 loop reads CASSPGQGAFQPQHF. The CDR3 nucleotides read TGTGCCAGCAGTCCGGGACAGGGGGCATTCCAGCCCCAGCATTTT.

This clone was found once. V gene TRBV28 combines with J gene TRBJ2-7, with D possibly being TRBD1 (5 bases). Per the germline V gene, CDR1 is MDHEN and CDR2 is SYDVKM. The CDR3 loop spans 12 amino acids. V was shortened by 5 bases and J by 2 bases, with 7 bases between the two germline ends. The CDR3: CASSQGPYEQYF. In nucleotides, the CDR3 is TGTGCCAGCAGTCAGGGCCCCTACGAGCAGTACTTC.

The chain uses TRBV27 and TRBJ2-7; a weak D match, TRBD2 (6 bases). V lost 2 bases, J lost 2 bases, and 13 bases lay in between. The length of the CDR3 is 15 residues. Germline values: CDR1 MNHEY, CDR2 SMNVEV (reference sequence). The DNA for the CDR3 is TGTGCCAGCAGTTTAGGGGGACTGAACACCTACGAGCAGTACTTC. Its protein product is CASSLGGLNTYEQYF.

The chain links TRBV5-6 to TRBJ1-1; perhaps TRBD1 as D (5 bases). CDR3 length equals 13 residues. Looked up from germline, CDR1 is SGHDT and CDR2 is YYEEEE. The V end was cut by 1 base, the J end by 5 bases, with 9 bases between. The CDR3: CASSLQGRTEAFF. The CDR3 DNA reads TGTGCCAGCAGCTTGCAGGGCCGAACTGAAGCTTTCTTT.